This TCR beta chain appears in the sequencing data of a study of CXCR3-negative and CXCR3-positive naive CD8 T cells. Study results and caveats: High diversity, comparable across both naive subsets, contrasted with much lower diversity in memory CD8+ cells. Memory cells differed in TRBV-TRBJ usage, but naive CXCR3-negative and CXCR3-positive cells had similar usage.

This CDR3 is built from 17 residues. Germline CDR1 reads LGHDT; CDR2 reads YNNKEL (reference sequence). Turning to this clonotype: Its antigen is unknown.

The authors made the TRB cDNA libraries by 5' RACE using UMI labels. Following a re-call of the 5' RACE reads, TCRdb has one entry per CDR3 protein and lacks DNA. This table holds 50,000 to 75,000 distinct CDR3 sequences. This chain links TRBV3-1 with TRBJ2-5; TCRdb lists TRBD2, though no DNA is available to test this call. The clonotype originates from a human donor in good health. Some clones in this sample may be carry-over from other donors' samples. The sequenced sample consisted of naive CXCR3- CD8+ T cells from blood. Subset of the sample: CD45RO-CCR7+CD27+CD95- naive CD8+ T cells lacking CXCR3 (TNR3-). CDR3 sequence reads: CASSQALAGFNQETQYF.